This T cell receptor (beta chain) was identified in a study of regulatory and conventional T cells in RAG deficiency (dated by TCRdb to about 2017). A note on the overall study: High-throughput TCR beta sequencing was used to compare the diversity and composition of the Treg, conventional CD4+ and CD8+ T cell repertoires of RAG-deficient patients with those of healthy controls.

Overall study results and their limits: Compared with control T-cell subpopulations, RAG-deficient patients had much lower Shannon entropy and higher Simpson indices. For some subjects, some analyses of T-cell subsets were not performed. Compared with controls, Omenn syndrome and CID/AS patients had about 100-fold fewer unique TCR beta sequences in Treg cells, whereas the reduction in the other subsets was around 9.4-fold. The CD25-high CD127-low cells sorted from Omenn syndrome patients may be peripherally activated cells rather than true Treg cells. Shorter CDR3 lengths were found in all patient T-cell subsets, and >75% Treg-Tconv repertoire overlap at nucleotide and amino acid level was observed in Omenn syndrome patients.

About this clone itself: Its antigen remains undetermined. There are no base qualities to consult, and no much larger clone falls within one base.

Eight or nine healthy control donors served as the comparison group for repertoire analyses. Before genomic DNA extraction, CD8+ T cells lacking CD4 were purified from blood. To prepare the library, the immunoSEQ multiplex PCR assay was applied. Rearranged TCR beta chain products were amplified from genomic DNA of sorted T-cell subsets and sequenced. Per the original workflow: Repertoire diversity of productive TCR beta rearrangements was quantified using Shannon entropy and Simpson indices. Clonal expansion was assessed by the summed frequency of the 100 most abundant productive TCR beta clonotypes among total reads. The TRB repertoires were scored with a self-reactivity index built on which amino acids appear at CDR3beta positions 6 and 7. Repertoire analyses used two-way ANOVA; flow cytometric analyses used Student t or Mann-Whitney tests. The source is immuneACCESS, and TCRdb retained only in-frame sequences with V and J called. Part of the clones is not carried over; for the studies checked, unresolved V genes explain less than half of this, and the remainder is unexplained. V, J and clone size derive from that table, while D and trimming were established from the DNA sequence. Counted in this sample were around 37,000 clones; about nine tenths of them appeared once. Clones ranked in the top ten supply around 15% of the sample.

Via the germline V gene (reference sequence), CDR1 is LNHDA and CDR2 SQIVND. The junction shows trimming of 5 bases on V and 4 bases on J, and the gene matches do not reach 4 bases of it. Reading from cysteine to phenylalanine, the CDR3 counts 14 amino acids. The sequence is cut down to CDR3 DNA, 42 bases in frame from base 1. Separately, the same data were catalogued under a study of regulatory T cells. Per the second study: The multiplex PCR used 52 forward TRBV primers and 13 reverse TRBJ primers, with assay-based and computational corrections for amplification bias. Restricted unique TRB V-J pairs and skewed V and J gene usage were observed in patient repertoires, most markedly in regulatory T cells. Between CD3G-deficient patients and healthy controls, the study compared T-cell receptor beta repertoires in sorted regulatory T cells, conventional CD4+ T cells and CD8+ T cells. Peripheral blood mononuclear cells were isolated by Ficoll density separation. A FACSAria cell sorter was used to isolate CD3+ CD8+ CD4- T cells. Within the immunoSEQ assay, multiplex PCR amplified rearranged TRB loci from genomic DNA. An Illumina HiSeq platform was used to sequence the TRB amplicons. Raw sequences were error-filtered and aligned to reference gene sequences by custom algorithms and were subsequently analyzed with the immunoSEQ online tools. The frequencies of productive and nonproductive TRB rearrangements were evaluated among unique sequences as well as among total sequences. Groups were compared by t tests, Mann-Whitney tests or two-way ANOVA performed in Prism software.

Recombination linked TRBV19 to TRBJ2-1; 8 bases in the junction line up with TRBD1. The material sequenced was CD8+ T cells sorted from blood. The sequence was collected from a human donor in good health. The CDR3: CASSLTGEYNEQFF. At the DNA level, the sequence is TGTGCCAGTAGTCTGACAGGGGAATACAATGAGCAGTTCTTC.